The source of this TCR beta chain is a study of T cells in Graves' hyperthyroidism and ophthalmopathy. General observations from the study: Ophthalmopathy, as predicted by the model, came a median approximately 6.5 months after the prediction.

About this clonotype: The antigen is not known.

V was pared by 5 bases and J by 8 bases, with 13 bases between. Germline lookup yields CDR1 SGHNT and CDR2 YYREEE (reference sequence). The CDR3 is 12 amino acids. Exclusion followed for patients with uncontrolled infection, other autoimmune disease, pregnancy or lactation. The source material, RNA transcripts, was used to amplify TCR beta CDR3 regions. A set of HTBI primers served as the primers for a first-round RT-PCR of the TCR CDR3. One entry per CDR3 protein results from TCRdb running MiXCR on the multiplex PCR reads. The sample lists about 570,000 distinct CDR3 sequences; around 46% were seen once.

The specimen was peripheral blood or thyroid tissue (not recorded which). This sequence was found in an adult woman with Graves' disease, either hyperthyroidism or ophthalmopathy (not recorded which). The chain couples TRBV5-4 to TRBJ1-1; D not resolved. In nucleotides, the CDR3 is TGTGCCAGCAGTTCGGACGGGAGAGAAGCTTTCTTT. This encodes CASSSDGREAFF. The full variable domain, its missing parts supplied by reference TRBV5-4 and TRBJ1-1, is ETGVTQSPTHLIKTRGQQVTLRCSSQSGHNTVSWYQQALGQGPQFIFQYYREEENGRGNFPPRFSGLQFPNYSSELNVNALELDDSALYLCASSSDGREAFFGQGTRLTVV.